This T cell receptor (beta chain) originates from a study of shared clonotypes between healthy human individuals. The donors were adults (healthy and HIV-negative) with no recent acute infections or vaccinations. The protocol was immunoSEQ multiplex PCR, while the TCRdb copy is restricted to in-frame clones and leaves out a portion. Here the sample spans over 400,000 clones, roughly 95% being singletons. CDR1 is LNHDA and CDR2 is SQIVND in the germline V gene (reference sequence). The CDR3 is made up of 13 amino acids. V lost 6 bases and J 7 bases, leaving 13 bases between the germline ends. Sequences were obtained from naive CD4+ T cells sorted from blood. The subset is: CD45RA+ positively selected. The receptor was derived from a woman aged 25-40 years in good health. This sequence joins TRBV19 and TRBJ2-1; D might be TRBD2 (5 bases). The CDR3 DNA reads TGTGCCAGTAGGGGTCCCCGGGGTAATGAGCAGTTCTTC. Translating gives CASRGPRGNEQFF.